This record looks at one T cell receptor (beta chain) sequence and its context. The data derive from a study of OX40 agonist ivuxolimab in advanced cancers. Sequencing used immunoSEQ multiplex PCR; TCRdb keeps in-frame clones, though not all of them. The sample holds about 35,000 clones; roughly 82% are singletons and the top ten take 9% to 15%. The CDR3 spans 18 residues. Germline assignment: CDR1 SEHNR and CDR2 FQNEAQ (reference sequence). J lost 1 base, V lost 5 bases, and 11 bases had no gene match. The gene calls are TRBV7-9 and TRBJ2-1; TRBD2 matches 10 bases. The material was CD4+ or CD8+ T cells sorted from blood, obtained in a trial of the OX40 agonist ivuxolimab. The TCR was taken from an adult with an advanced solid tumor such as melanoma, head and neck, liver or kidney cancer. The CDR3 protein is CASSQPVIAGGSYNEQFF. Written as DNA, the CDR3 is TGTGCCAGCAGCCAACCTGTGATAGCGGGGGGATCCTACAATGAGCAGTTCTTC.